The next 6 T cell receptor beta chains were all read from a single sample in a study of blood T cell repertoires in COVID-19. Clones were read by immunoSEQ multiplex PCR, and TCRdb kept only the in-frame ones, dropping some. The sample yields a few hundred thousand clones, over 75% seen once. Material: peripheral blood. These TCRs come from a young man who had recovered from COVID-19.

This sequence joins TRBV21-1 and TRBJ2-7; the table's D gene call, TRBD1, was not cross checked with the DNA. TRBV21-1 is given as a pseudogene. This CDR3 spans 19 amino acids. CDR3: CASSKAAPCWATNSYEQYV. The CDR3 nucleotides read TGTGCCAGCAGCAAAGCCGCCCCGTGCTGGGCTACGAACTCCTACGAGCAGTACGTC.

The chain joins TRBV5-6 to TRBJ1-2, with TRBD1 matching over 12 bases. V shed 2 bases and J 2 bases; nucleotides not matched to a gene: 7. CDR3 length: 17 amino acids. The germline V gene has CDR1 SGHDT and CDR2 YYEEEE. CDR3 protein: CASSLSNGTGGNYGYTF. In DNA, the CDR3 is TGTGCCAGCAGCTTAAGTAACGGGACAGGGGGCAACTATGGCTACACCTTC.

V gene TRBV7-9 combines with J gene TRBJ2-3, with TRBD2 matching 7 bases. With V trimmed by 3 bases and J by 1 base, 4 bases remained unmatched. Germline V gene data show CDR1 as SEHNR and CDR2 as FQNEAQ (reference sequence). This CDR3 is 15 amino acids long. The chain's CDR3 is CASSFDRGGTDTQYF. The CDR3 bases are TGTGCCAGCAGCTTTGATCGGGGGGGCACAGATACGCAGTATTTT.

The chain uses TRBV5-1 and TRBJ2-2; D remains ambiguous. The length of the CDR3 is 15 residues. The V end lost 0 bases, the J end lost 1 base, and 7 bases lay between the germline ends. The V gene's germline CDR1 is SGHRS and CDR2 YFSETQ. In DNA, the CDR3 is TGCGCCAGCAGCTTGGGGGCAGGGAACACCGGGGAGCTGTTTTTT. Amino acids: CASSLGAGNTGELFF.

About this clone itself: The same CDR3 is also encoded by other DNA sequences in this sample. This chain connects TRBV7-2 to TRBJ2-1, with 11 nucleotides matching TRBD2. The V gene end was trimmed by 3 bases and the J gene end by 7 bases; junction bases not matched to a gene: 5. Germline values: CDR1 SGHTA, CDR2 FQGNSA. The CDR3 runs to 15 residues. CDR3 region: CASSFSGGARNEQFF. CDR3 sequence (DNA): TGTGCCAGCAGCTTTAGCGGGGGGGCCAGAAATGAGCAGTTCTTC.

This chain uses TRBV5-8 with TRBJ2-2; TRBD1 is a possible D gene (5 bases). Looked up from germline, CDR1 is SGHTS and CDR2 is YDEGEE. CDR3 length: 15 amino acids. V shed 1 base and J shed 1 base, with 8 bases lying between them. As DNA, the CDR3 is TGTGCCAGCAGCTTGAGGGGTTGGAACACCGGGGAGCTGTTTTTT. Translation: CASSLRGWNTGELFF.